Below are 15 T cell receptor beta chains sequenced from a single sample in a study of molecular identifiers for immune sequencing clone quantification. TCRdb re-analysed the PCR reads in MiXCR, keeping a single row per CDR3 protein. The sample yields approximately 590,000 distinct CDR3 sequences, roughly 27% seen once. Sequenced input: naive CD8+ T cells from blood, with Jurkat cell RNA spiked in. Subset meaning: FACS-sorted CD8+CD4-CCR7+CD45RA+ naive T cells. Receptors were obtained from a human donor in good health. Some libraries in this study had Jurkat cell RNA spiked in.

This clonotype was detected ten times or more. This chain uses TRBV9 with TRBJ2-3, with D possibly being TRBD2 (6 bases). The CDR3 covers 15 residues. CDR1 and CDR2 (germline): SGDLS, YYNGEE. The V and J ends lost 2 bases and 0 bases respectively, with 10 bases between them. The CDR3 loop reads CASSVAGTSTDTQYF. Written as DNA, the CDR3 is TGTGCCAGCAGCGTTGCGGGGACTAGCACAGATACGCAGTATTTT.

A remark on this clonotype: A much larger clone lies a single base off, so this may be a read error. V gene TRBV4-3 combines with J gene TRBJ1-1, with a tentative D call TRBD1 (5 bases). CDR3 length: 14 amino acids. Germline V lookup: CDR1 LGHNA, CDR2 YSLEER. CDR3 coding DNA: TGCGCCCGCAGCCAAGATCTTGGGGGCACTGAAGCTTTCTTT. Its translation is CARSQDLGGTEAFF.

This clonotype occurred many times. J is TRBJ2-2 and V is TRBV4-1; TRBD1 matches at 11 bases. The V and J ends lost 4 bases and 8 bases, in that order; junction bases with no gene match: 6. The CDR3 loop spans 15 amino acids. Germline values: CDR1 MGHRA, CDR2 YSYEKL. In DNA form, the CDR3 reads TGCGCCAGCAGCCCCGGACAGGGGGCAAGGGGGGAGCTGTTTTTT. As protein: CASSPGQGARGELFF.

This clonotype appeared a few times. The chain combines TRBV12-3 or TRBV12-4 with TRBJ2-1; 12 bases are shared with TRBD2. This CDR3 has 15 amino acids. V gave up 3 bases and J gave up 9 bases; unmatched junction bases: 6. CDR3 residues: CASSFILAGGGEQFF. Here the CDR3 DNA reads TGTGCCAGCAGTTTTATCCTAGCGGGGGGGGGTGAGCAGTTCTTC.

The chain recombines TRBV5-5 with TRBJ1-1; D call uncertain. CDR1 and CDR2 (germline): SGHKS, YYEKEE (reference sequence). The CDR3 has 13 amino acids. The V end was cut by 3 bases, the J end by 3 bases, with 9 bases between. CDR3 nucleotide sequence: TGTGCCAGCAGCTGGAACGGGTACACTGAAGCTTTCTTT. This codes for CASSWNGYTEAFF.

Turning to this clonotype: This clone may be a read error of a much larger clone one base away. The gene calls are TRBV6-2 or TRBV6-3 and TRBJ1-4; a possible D gene is TRBD1 (6 bases). This CDR3 region has 14 residues. CDR1 is MNHEY and CDR2 is SVGEGT in the germline V gene. The DNA for the CDR3 is TGTGCCAGCAGCGAAGGCCCCAGGGGCGAAAAACTGGTTTTT. This codes for CASSEGPRGEKLVF.

This clonotype was found many times. The V call is TRBV7-9, the J call TRBJ2-3; the D gene could be TRBD1 or TRBD2 (5 bases each). The CDR3 totals 15 residues. V was trimmed by 1 base and J by 3 bases, leaving 11 bases between them. CDR1 SEHNR and CDR2 FQNEAQ come from the germline V gene (reference sequence). CDR3 sequence reads: CASSLVGRETDTQYF. CDR3 bases: TGTGCCAGCAGCTTAGTCGGCAGGGAGACAGATACGCAGTATTTT.

This clonotype has just a few counts. A much larger clone is a single base away; this may be a read error. The conserved phenylalanine or tryptophan normally closing the CDR3 is absent here, so this likely arose from a read error. The chain employs TRBV5-1 and TRBJ1-1; unclear D gene. The germline gives CDR1 SGHRS, CDR2 YFSETQ. This CDR3 region has 13 residues. Trimming shortened V by 4 bases and J by 1 base, and 8 bases separated the two germline ends. CDR3 loop: CASSQSPNTEAFY. The CDR3 nucleotides are TGCGCCAGCAGCCAATCACCGAACACTGAAGCTTTCTAT.

Worth noting for this clonotype: A read error is possible here, since a much larger clone lies one base away. The chain carries TRBV12-3 or TRBV12-4 and TRBJ1-1, with 10 positions matching TRBD1. This CDR3 is 16 amino acids long. CDR3 amino acids: CASSLVVGTGDTEAIF. In DNA, the CDR3 is TGTGCCAGCAGTTTAGTGGTTGGGACAGGGGACACTGAAGCTATCTTT.

About this clonotype: A junction end diverges from the germline sequence, so it may reflect a read error. The chain employs TRBV19 and TRBJ1-1, with D perhaps TRBD1 (6 bases). The germline gives CDR1 LNHDA, CDR2 SQIVND (reference sequence). The CDR3 loop spans 13 amino acids. The CDR3 loop is CASSLGARTEVFF. For the CDR3, the DNA is TGTGCCAGTAGTCTGGGGGCGCGGACTGAAGTTTTCTTT.

The gene calls are TRBV5-5 and TRBJ2-1, with D perhaps TRBD2 (6 bases). Germline V gene lookup returns CDR1 SGHKS and CDR2 YYEKEE (reference sequence). The CDR3 is made up of 14 amino acids. The V gene lost 2 bases and the J gene lost 4 bases, with 10 bases spanning the gap. The CDR3 reads CASSFSGEYNEQFF. The CDR3 DNA reads TGTGCCAGCAGCTTTAGCGGCGAATACAATGAGCAGTTCTTC.

This clonotype was observed a handful of times. The chain joins TRBV5-6 to TRBJ2-7; TRBD1 is a possible D gene (6 bases). The CDR3 consists of 12 residues. V was shortened by 3 bases and J by 6 bases, with 10 bases between the two germline ends. Germline V gives CDR1 SGHDT, CDR2 YYEEEE. CDR3 amino acids: CASSSNRAEQYF. CDR3 nucleotide sequence: TGTGCCAGCAGCTCCAACAGGGCCGAGCAGTACTTC.

V and J are TRBV7-8 and TRBJ2-5; TRBD2 aligns across 7 bases. The V gene's germline CDR1 is SGHVS and CDR2 FQNEAQ. The CDR3 sequence is 17 residues long. The V segment lost 2 bases and the J segment 5 bases; nucleotides outside the gene matches: 14. Written as DNA, the CDR3 is TGTGCCAGCAGCTTACTAGCGGCGCAATTCTGGGAGGAGACCCAGTACTTC. It specifies CASSLLAAQFWEETQYF.

This clonotype was recorded a few times. The chain uses TRBV12-3 or TRBV12-4 and TRBJ2-7, with 7 bases identical to TRBD2. The V gene end was trimmed by 6 bases and the J gene end by 4 bases; junction bases not matched to a gene: 12. The CDR3 spans 15 residues. The CDR3 DNA reads as TGTGCCAGCAGCCGTGTGGGACTACACCATTACGAGCAGTACTTC. It is translated as CASSRVGLHHYEQYF.

This clonotype was recorded many times. J is TRBJ2-6 and V is TRBV16; D is unresolved. The CDR3 is 17 residues long. In germline, CDR1 is KGHSY, CDR2 FQNENV. Between the trimmed V and J ends, which lost 1 base and 0 bases, there was a span of 10 bases. CDR3 loop: CASSQLPYSSGANVLTF. The CDR3 DNA sequence: TGTGCCAGCAGCCAATTACCTTATAGCTCTGGGGCCAACGTCCTGACTTTC.